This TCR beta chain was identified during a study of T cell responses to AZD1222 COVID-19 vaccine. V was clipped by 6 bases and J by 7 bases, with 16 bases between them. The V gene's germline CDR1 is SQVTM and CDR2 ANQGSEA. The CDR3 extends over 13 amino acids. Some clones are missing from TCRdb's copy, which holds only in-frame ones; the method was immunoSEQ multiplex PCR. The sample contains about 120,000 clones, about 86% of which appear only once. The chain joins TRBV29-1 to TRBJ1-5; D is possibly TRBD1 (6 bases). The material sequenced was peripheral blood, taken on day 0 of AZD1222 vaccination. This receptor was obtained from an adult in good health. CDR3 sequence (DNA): TGCAGCGTCGTACAGGGAGGGGAACAGCCCCAGCATTTT. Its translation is CSVVQGGEQPQHF.